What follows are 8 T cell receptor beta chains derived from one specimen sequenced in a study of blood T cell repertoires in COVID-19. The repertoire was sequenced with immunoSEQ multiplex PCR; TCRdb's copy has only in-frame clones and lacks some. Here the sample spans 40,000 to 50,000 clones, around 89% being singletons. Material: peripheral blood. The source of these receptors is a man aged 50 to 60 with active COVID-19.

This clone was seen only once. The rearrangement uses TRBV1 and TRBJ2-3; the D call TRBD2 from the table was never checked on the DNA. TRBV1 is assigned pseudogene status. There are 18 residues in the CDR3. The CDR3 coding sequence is TGCACCAGCAGCCCAAGCGGTCCGCGGGAGCTATACACAGATACGCAGTATTTT. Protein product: CTSSPSGPRELYTDTQYF.

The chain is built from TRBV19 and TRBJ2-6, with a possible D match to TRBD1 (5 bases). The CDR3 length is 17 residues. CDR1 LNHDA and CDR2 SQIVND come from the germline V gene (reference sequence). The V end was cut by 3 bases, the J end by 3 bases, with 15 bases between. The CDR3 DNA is TGTGCCAGTAGTATTGACCGGGCCAGGGTTGGGGCCAACGTCCTGACTTTC. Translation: CASSIDRARVGANVLTF.

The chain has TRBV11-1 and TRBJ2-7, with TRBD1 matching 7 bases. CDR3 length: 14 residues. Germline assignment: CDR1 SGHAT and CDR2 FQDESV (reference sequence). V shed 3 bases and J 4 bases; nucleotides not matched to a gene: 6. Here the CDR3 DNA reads TGTGCCAGCAGCTTCTATACAGGGGAATACGAGCAGTACTTC. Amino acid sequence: CASSFYTGEYEQYF.

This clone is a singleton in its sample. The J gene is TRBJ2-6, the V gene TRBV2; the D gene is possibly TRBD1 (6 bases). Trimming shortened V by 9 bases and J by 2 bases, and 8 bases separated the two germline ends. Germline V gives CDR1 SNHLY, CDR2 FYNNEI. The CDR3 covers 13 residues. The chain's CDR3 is CARRQAGANVLTF. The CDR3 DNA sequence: TGTGCCAGAAGACAGGCTGGGGCCAACGTCCTGACTTTC.

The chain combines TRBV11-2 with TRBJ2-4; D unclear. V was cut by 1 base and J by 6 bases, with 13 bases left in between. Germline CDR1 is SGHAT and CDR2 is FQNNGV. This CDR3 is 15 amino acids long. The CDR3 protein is CASSLAASFGNIQYF. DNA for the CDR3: TGTGCCAGCAGCTTAGCGGCTAGTTTTGGAAACATTCAGTACTTC.

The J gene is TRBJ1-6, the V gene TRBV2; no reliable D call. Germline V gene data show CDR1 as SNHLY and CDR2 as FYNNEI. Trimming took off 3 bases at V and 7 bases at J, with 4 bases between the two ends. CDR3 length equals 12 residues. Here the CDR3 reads CASSERNSPLHF. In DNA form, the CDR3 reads TGTGCCAGCAGTGAGAGAAATTCACCCCTCCACTTT.

CDR3 sequence reads: CASSVVQLNTEAFF. CDR3 sequence (DNA): TGTGCCAGCAGCGTAGTACAGCTGAACACTGAAGCTTTCTTT. This rearrangement joins TRBV9 to TRBJ1-1, with unresolved D. V gave up 0 bases and J gave up 0 bases, with 6 bases separating them. The CDR3 runs to 14 residues. Germline V gene lookup returns CDR1 SGDLS and CDR2 YYNGEE. Filled out from reference TRBV9 and TRBJ1-1, the complete variable domain reads DSGVTQTPKHLITATGQRVTLRCSPRSGDLSVYWYQQSLDQGLQFLIQYYNGEERAKGNILERFSAQQFPDLHSELNLSSLELGDSALYFCASSVVQLNTEAFFGQGTRLTVV.

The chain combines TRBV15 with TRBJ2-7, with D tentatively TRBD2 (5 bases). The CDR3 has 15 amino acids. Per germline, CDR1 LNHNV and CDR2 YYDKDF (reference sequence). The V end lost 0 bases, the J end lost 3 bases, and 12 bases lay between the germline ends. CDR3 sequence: CATSRERGSGYEQYF. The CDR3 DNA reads TGTGCCACCAGCAGAGAACGGGGATCCGGCTACGAGCAGTACTTC. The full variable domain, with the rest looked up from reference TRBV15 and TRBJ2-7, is DAMVIQNPRYQVTQFGKPVTLSCSQTLNHNVMYWYQQKSSQAPKLLFHYYDKDFNNEADTPDNFQSRRPNTSFCFLDIRSPGLGDTAMYLCATSRERGSGYEQYFGPGTRLTVT.